A single sample gave rise to the 18 T cell receptor beta chains below, sequenced in a study of blood T cells in healthy people across ages. Through a sample-barcoded 5' primer and a J-beta primer mix, a second PCR was run for 7 to 11 cycles. MiXCR, applied by TCRdb to the 5' RACE reads, yields one record per CDR3 protein. The sample holds some 1.6 million distinct CDR3 sequences, about 31% seen once. The material sequenced was blood. Source of these receptors: a woman between 25 and 40 years old in good health.

The V and J genes are TRBV3-1 and TRBJ1-2; D unclear. From germline, CDR1 is LGHDT and CDR2 YNNKEL (reference sequence). This CDR3 comprises 16 residues. Trimming cost V 1 base and J 0 bases, with 12 bases left between them. CDR3 bases: TGTGCCAGCAGCCAAGGTAACCAGAGGACTAACTATGGCTACACCTTC. Encoded protein: CASSQGNQRTNYGYTF.

This rearrangement joins TRBV28 to TRBJ2-7; 7 positions match TRBD2. V shed 8 bases and J 0 bases; nucleotides not matched to a gene: 10. Germline V CDR1 and CDR2: MDHEN, SYDVKM. This CDR3 is built from 15 residues. The CDR3 protein is CASSLGGVASYEQYF. DNA of the CDR3: TGTGCCAGCTCATTGGGAGGGGTCGCCTCCTACGAGCAGTACTTC.

With regard to this clonotype: The junction departs from germline at one end; a sequencing error may be responsible. The rearrangement joins TRBV6-1 to TRBJ2-1; D ambiguous. Germline V lookup: CDR1 MNHNS, CDR2 SASEGT. The CDR3 has 15 amino acids. This CDR3 is CASSELVAPYNGQFF. CDR3 sequence (DNA): TGTGCCAGCAGTGAATTGGTAGCACCCTACAATGGGCAGTTCTTC.

This clonotype was observed a handful of times. V usage is TRBV20-1 and J usage is TRBJ2-1, with 9 nucleotides matching TRBD2. This CDR3 contains 15 residues. Germline V lookup: CDR1 DFQATT, CDR2 SNEGSKA (reference sequence). V was clipped by 5 bases and J by 0 bases; unmatched bases: 5. CDR3 sequence: CSAGTSRSSYNEQFF. The CDR3 region has the DNA TGCAGTGCTGGGACTAGCAGGAGCTCCTACAATGAGCAGTTCTTC.

This clonotype showed up just a few times. The chain has TRBV6-2 or TRBV6-3 and TRBJ1-5; a weak D match, TRBD1 (6 bases). Germline loops: CDR1 MNHEY, CDR2 SVGEGT. This CDR3 is 14 amino acids long. V was cut by 5 bases and J by 4 bases, with 12 bases left in between. The CDR3 spells CASSPRGANQPQHF. CDR3 coding DNA: TGTGCCAGCAGTCCTCGGGGGGCTAATCAGCCCCAGCATTTT.

The chain links TRBV11-2 to TRBJ2-7; D not resolved. Per germline, CDR1 SGHAT and CDR2 FQNNGV. The CDR3 totals 14 residues. V lost 5 bases, J lost 6 bases, and 17 bases lay in between. The chain's CDR3 is CASSHAGDPLEQYF. The CDR3, as DNA: TGTGCCAGCAGCCACGCTGGGGATCCCCTCGAGCAGTACTTC.

Of note for this clonotype: A much more abundant neighbour one base away suggests this may be a read error. V is TRBV7-9 and J is TRBJ2-7; 8 bases match TRBD1. CDR1 and CDR2 from the germline V gene are SEHNR and FQNEAQ (reference sequence). This CDR3 region has 13 residues. The ends lost 3 bases at V and 6 bases at J; junction bases unmatched: 4. CDR3: CASSFTGGGEQYF. CDR3 bases: TGTGCCAGCAGCTTTACAGGGGGAGGCGAGCAGTACTTC.

The chain couples TRBV5-5 to TRBJ1-4, with D uncertain. This CDR3 comprises 15 residues. Germline-derived CDR1 and CDR2 are SGHKS and YYEKEE (reference sequence). The V and J ends lost 0 bases and 8 bases respectively, with 14 bases between them. CDR3: CASSLEFGVREKLFF. For the CDR3, the DNA is TGTGCCAGCAGCTTGGAGTTTGGGGTTCGAGAAAAACTGTTTTTT.

The J gene is TRBJ2-1, the V gene TRBV27; the match to TRBD2 covers 7 bases. J lost 3 bases, V lost 11 bases, and 16 bases had no gene match. Germline CDR1 reads MNHEY; CDR2 reads SMNVEV (reference sequence). The CDR3 is 16 residues long. CDR3 region: CACNPSGEGLYNEQFF. CDR3 coding DNA: TGTGCCTGCAACCCATCGGGGGAGGGCCTCTACAATGAGCAGTTCTTC.

The V gene is TRBV20-1, the J gene TRBJ2-7; TRBD1 agrees at 7 bases. Germline CDR1 is DFQATT and CDR2 is SNEGSKA (reference sequence). There are 15 residues in the CDR3. J gave up 2 bases and V 4 bases, and 11 bases lay outside the gene matches. The CDR3: CSAIPTGDLPYEQYF. The CDR3 DNA follows: TGCAGTGCTATACCCACAGGGGACCTGCCCTACGAGCAGTACTTC.

Details on this clonotype: A much larger clone sits a single nucleotide away, making a read error possible. V is TRBV7-9 and J is TRBJ2-1; D not certain. Germline V gene sequence: CDR1 SEHNR, CDR2 FQNEAQ (reference sequence). The CDR3 spans 14 residues. V gave up 3 bases and J gave up 3 bases, with 9 bases separating them. This chain's CDR3 is CASSLVRVYNEQFF. The CDR3 DNA reads TGTGCCAGCAGCTTGGTAAGGGTCTACAATGAGCAGTTCTTC.

This chain joins TRBV7-9 and TRBJ2-6; 8 positions agree with TRBD1. Germline loops: CDR1 SEHNR, CDR2 FQNEAQ (reference sequence). This CDR3 is 20 amino acids long. The J segment lost 0 bases and the V segment lost 5 bases, leaving 15 bases of the junction unmatched. The CDR3 sequence: CASSKRTGRPLLSGANVLTF. The CDR3 DNA reads TGTGCCAGCAGCAAGCGGACAGGGAGGCCCCTCCTCTCTGGGGCCAACGTCCTGACTTTC.

The chain links TRBV15 to TRBJ2-5, with D hard to call. Per the germline V gene, CDR1 is LNHNV and CDR2 is YYDKDF (reference sequence). The V end lost 5 bases, the J end lost 2 bases, and 18 bases lay between the germline ends. The CDR3 sequence is 16 residues long. This CDR3 is CATSDRLSPLQETQYF. In DNA, the CDR3 is TGTGCCACCAGCGATCGGCTTAGTCCCTTACAAGAGACCCAGTACTTC.

In regard to this clonotype: A far more abundant clone sits one base away, making this likely a read error. The CDR3 region has the DNA TGCACCAGCAGCCAAGACAGCTATGGCTACACCTTC. Protein sequence: CTSSQDSYGYTF. The chain has TRBV4-1 and TRBJ1-2, with D possibly matching TRBD1 (5 bases). Germline-derived CDR1 and CDR2 are MGHRA and YSYEKL. This CDR3 comprises 12 residues.

This clonotype was seen a few times. The gene calls are TRBV20-1 and TRBJ2-7; D may be TRBD1 (7 bases). Trimming left V 0 bases short and J 3 bases short, with 15 bases between. The CDR3 totals 15 residues. Germline CDR1 DFQATT, CDR2 SNEGSKA (reference sequence). CDR3 nucleotide sequence: TGCAGTGCTAGAGATGGTGGAGGGGGCTTCTACGAGCAGTACTTC. Its protein product is CSARDGGGGFYEQYF.

V is TRBV27 and J is TRBJ1-1; a weak D match, TRBD1 (5 bases). Germline assignment: CDR1 MNHEY and CDR2 SMNVEV (reference sequence). Trimming shortened V by 8 bases and J by 1 base, and 20 bases separated the two germline ends. CDR3 length: 16 residues. CDR3 coding DNA: TGTGCCAGCGGAGAGGGCGGCCTGGGGACGAACACTGAAGCTTTCTTT. Encoded protein: CASGEGGLGTNTEAFF.

This clonotype has a count of ten or more. The chain is built from TRBV20-1 and TRBJ1-2; TRBD1 agrees at 7 bases. The germline CDR1 and CDR2 sequences are DFQATT and SNEGSKA (reference sequence). Trimming removed 4 bases from V and 3 bases from J; junction bases left unmatched: 11. The CDR3 sequence is 15 residues long. The CDR3 reads CSAKVWGGTDYGYTF. The CDR3 region has the DNA TGCAGTGCTAAGGTCTGGGGCGGGACAGACTATGGCTACACCTTC.

The CDR3: CSARDRRGWGYGYTF. DNA for the CDR3: TGCAGTGCTAGAGATAGAAGAGGATGGGGGTACGGCTACACCTTC. The chain has TRBV20-1 and TRBJ1-2; D is perhaps TRBD1 (5 bases). This CDR3 comprises 15 residues. Germline V gene data show CDR1 as DFQATT and CDR2 as SNEGSKA (reference sequence). V gave up 0 bases and J gave up 8 bases, with 19 bases separating them.